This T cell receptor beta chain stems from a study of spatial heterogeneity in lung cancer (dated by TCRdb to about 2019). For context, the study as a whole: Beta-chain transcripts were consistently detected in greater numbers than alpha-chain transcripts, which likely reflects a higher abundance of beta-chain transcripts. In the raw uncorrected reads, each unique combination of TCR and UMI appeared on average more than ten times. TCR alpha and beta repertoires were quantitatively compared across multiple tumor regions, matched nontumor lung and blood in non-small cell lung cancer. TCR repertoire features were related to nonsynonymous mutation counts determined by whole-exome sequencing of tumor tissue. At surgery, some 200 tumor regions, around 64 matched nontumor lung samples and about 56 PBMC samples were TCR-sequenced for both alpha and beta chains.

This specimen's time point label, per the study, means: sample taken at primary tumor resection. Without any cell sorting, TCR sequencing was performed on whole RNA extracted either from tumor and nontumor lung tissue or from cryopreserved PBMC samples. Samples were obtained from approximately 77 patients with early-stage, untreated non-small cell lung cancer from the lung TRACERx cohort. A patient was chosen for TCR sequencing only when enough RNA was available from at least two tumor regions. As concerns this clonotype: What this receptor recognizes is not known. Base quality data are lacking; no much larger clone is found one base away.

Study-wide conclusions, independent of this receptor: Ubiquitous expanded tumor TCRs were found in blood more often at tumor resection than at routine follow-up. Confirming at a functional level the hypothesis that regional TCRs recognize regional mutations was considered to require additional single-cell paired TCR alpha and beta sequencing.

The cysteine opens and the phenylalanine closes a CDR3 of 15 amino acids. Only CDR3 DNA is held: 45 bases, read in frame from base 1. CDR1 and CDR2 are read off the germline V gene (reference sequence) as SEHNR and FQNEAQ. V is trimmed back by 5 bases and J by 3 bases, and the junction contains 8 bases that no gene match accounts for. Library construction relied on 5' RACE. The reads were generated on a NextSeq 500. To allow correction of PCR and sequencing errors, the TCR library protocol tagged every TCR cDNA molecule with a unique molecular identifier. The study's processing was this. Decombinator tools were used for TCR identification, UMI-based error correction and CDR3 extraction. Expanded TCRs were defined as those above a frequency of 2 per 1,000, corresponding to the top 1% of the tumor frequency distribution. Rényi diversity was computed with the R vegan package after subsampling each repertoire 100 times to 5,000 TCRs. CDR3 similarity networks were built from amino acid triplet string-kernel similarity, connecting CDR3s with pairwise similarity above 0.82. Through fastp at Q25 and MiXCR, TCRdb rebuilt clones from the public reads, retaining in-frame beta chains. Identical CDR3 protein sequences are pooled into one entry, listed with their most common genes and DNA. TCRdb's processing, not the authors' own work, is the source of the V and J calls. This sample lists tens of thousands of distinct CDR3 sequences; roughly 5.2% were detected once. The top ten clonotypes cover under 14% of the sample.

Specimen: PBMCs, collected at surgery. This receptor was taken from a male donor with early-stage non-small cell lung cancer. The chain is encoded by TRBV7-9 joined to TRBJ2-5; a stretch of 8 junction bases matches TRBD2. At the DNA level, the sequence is TGTGCCAGCAGCCGAGGCGGGGGGCTAGAAGAGACCCAGTACTTC. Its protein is CASSRGGGLEETQYF.